A single sample is the source of the 12 T cell receptor beta chains below, sequenced in a study of OX40 agonist ivuxolimab in advanced cancers. Clones were sequenced by immunoSEQ multiplex PCR, and TCRdb holds only the in-frame ones, with some missing. In the table there are about 57,000 clones, around 81% of which are singletons. The sample was CD4+ or CD8+ T cells sorted from blood, taken in a trial of the OX40 agonist ivuxolimab. The source is an adult with an advanced solid tumor such as melanoma, head and neck, liver or kidney cancer.

The chain carries TRBV7-2 and TRBJ2-7; 9 bases are a match to TRBD1. The ends lost 4 bases at V and 6 bases at J; junction bases unmatched: 7. Germline CDR1 SGHTA, CDR2 FQGNSA. The CDR3 is 14 residues long. The CDR3 loop is CASSYWTGEGEQYF. In DNA form, the CDR3 reads TGTGCCAGCAGCTATTGGACAGGGGAAGGCGAGCAGTACTTC.

In its sample, this clone was seen once. The chain combines TRBV6-1 with TRBJ2-7, with D maybe TRBD1 (6 bases). Germline V gene lookup returns CDR1 MNHNS and CDR2 SASEGT. The CDR3 runs to 15 residues. Trimming took off 7 bases at V and 2 bases at J, with 18 bases between the two ends. The CDR3 DNA reads as TGTGCCAGCACGCCCGGGACAATGGGGGCCTACGAGCAGTACTTC. It codes for CASTPGTMGAYEQYF.

This chain uses TRBV19 with TRBJ2-3, with TRBD1 matching 9 bases. Trimming took 5 bases from V and 2 from J; bases not matched to a gene: 2. The V gene's germline CDR1 is LNHDA and CDR2 SQIVND (reference sequence). The CDR3 length is 14 residues. In DNA form, the CDR3 reads TGTGCCAGTAGTCGGGACAGGGCCACAGATACGCAGTATTTT. Protein product: CASSRDRATDTQYF.

The table lists this clone with a few counts. The genes are TRBV5-4 and TRBJ2-3, with D perhaps matching TRBD2 (7 bases). V gave up 7 bases and J gave up 4 bases, with 22 bases separating them. Germline V gene sequence: CDR1 SGHNT, CDR2 YYREEE (reference sequence). The CDR3 consists of 16 residues. CDR3: CASGKLLGGLSDTQYF. CDR3 coding DNA: TGTGCCAGCGGCAAACTCCTGGGGGGGCTCTCAGATACGCAGTATTTT.

A note on this clone: Other DNA sequences in this specimen translate into the identical CDR3. Here the CDR3 DNA reads TGTGCCAGCAGCGTAGATATGAACACCGGGGAGCTGTTTTTT. It translates to CASSVDMNTGELFF. The chain is built from TRBV9 and TRBJ2-2; unclear D gene. This CDR3 region has 14 residues. Germline lookup yields CDR1 SGDLS and CDR2 YYNGEE. V was trimmed by 0 bases and J by 1 base, leaving 4 bases between them.

V and J are TRBV19 and TRBJ2-3, with D possibly TRBD1 on 5 matching bases. Germline CDR1 LNHDA, CDR2 SQIVND (reference sequence). Trimming cost V 6 bases and J 0 bases, with 10 bases left between them. The CDR3 sequence is 14 residues long. DNA of the CDR3: TGTGCCAGTAGCCAGGGATTTAGCACAGATACGCAGTATTTT. The encoded protein is CASSQGFSTDTQYF.

The rearrangement joins TRBV2 to TRBJ1-1; 10 bases fit TRBD1. After removal of 6 bases from V and 1 base from J, the junction contained 5 bases not matched to a gene. The CDR3 spans 15 residues. Germline assignment: CDR1 SNHLY and CDR2 FYNNEI. CDR3 bases: TGTGCCAGCAGCGACAGGGGGCTTGGGAACACTGAAGCTTTCTTT. Amino acids: CASSDRGLGNTEAFF.

The V gene is TRBV18, the J gene TRBJ2-1, with 9 nucleotides matching TRBD2. The CDR3 runs to 16 residues. The V segment lost 2 bases and the J segment 6 bases; nucleotides outside the gene matches: 8. Per germline, CDR1 KGHSH and CDR2 LQKENI. CDR3 DNA sequence: TGTGCCAGCTCACCAAGGTTGGCGGGGGGGCGCAATGAGCAGTTCTTC. Protein: CASSPRLAGGRNEQFF.

CDR3 protein: CASSVSGGAGEQYF. As DNA, the CDR3 is TGTGCCAGCAGTGTAAGCGGGGGGGCTGGCGAGCAGTACTTC. V gene TRBV2 combines with J gene TRBJ2-7, with 10 bases lining up with TRBD2. This CDR3 has 14 residues. The germline V gene encodes CDR1 SNHLY and CDR2 FYNNEI. V trimming: 4 bases; J trimming: 6 bases; junction bases outside the gene matches: 6.

A remark on this clone: This specimen includes other DNA sequences encoding the same CDR3. The chain employs TRBV6-5 and TRBJ1-1; D gene unclear. The V gene lost 5 bases and the J gene lost 1 base, with 8 bases spanning the gap. Germline V CDR1 and CDR2: MNHEY, SVGAGI. This CDR3 comprises 13 residues. DNA for the CDR3: TGTGCCAGCAGTCCTCCCAGGAACACTGAAGCTTTCTTT. This codes for CASSPPRNTEAFF.

This clone was seen more than once but under ten times. The chain combines TRBV6-1 with TRBJ2-7, with no clear D. The CDR3 runs to 11 residues. Trimming took off 2 bases at V and 5 bases at J, with 4 bases between the two ends. CDR1 is MNHNS and CDR2 is SASEGT in the germline V gene. The CDR3 spells CASSEPDEQYF. The CDR3 nucleotides read TGTGCCAGCAGTGAACCGGACGAGCAGTACTTC.

Here the CDR3 reads CASSEGRHQSRYNEQFF. As DNA, the CDR3 is TGTGCCAGCAGTGAAGGTAGACACCAATCTAGATACAATGAGCAGTTCTTC. The gene calls are TRBV6-1 and TRBJ2-1; D is ambiguous. The CDR3 is made up of 17 amino acids. Germline lookup yields CDR1 MNHNS and CDR2 SASEGT. V was pared by 1 base and J by 4 bases, with 17 bases between.